This T cell receptor beta chain was captured by sequencing in a study of shared clonotypes between healthy human individuals. Study context: Researchers assigned three CD4 naive, three CD4 memory, two CD8 naive and one CD8 memory plate to each donor.

CD45RO-negative, CCR7-selected cells formed the naive CD8 fraction, which excluded terminally differentiated effector memory CD45RA+ cells. All donors were healthy HIV-negative adults lacking recent acute infections or vaccinations. The count of this clone is one. The germline V gene has CDR1 MDHEN and CDR2 SYDVKM. This CDR3 region has 14 residues. Germline trimming cut 4 bases from V and 0 bases from J; bases unmatched to any gene: 2. Clones were sequenced by immunoSEQ multiplex PCR, and TCRdb holds only the in-frame ones, with some missing. Among about 2.1 million clones listed, 80% to 95% were seen once.

The chain employs TRBV28 and TRBJ2-7, with 8 nucleotides matching TRBD1. This TCR was recovered from a young man in good health. Some clones in this sample may be carry-over from other donors' samples. The sample taken for sequencing was naive CD8+ T cells from PBMCs. The CDR3 spells CASSWDRSSYEQYF. CDR3 bases: TGTGCCAGCAGTTGGGACAGGAGCTCCTACGAGCAGTACTTC.